What follows are 2 T cell receptor beta chains derived from one specimen sequenced in a study of Graves' ophthalmopathy and Graves' hyperthyroidism (dated 2018 in TCRdb). Sequencing was performed on an Illumina HiSeq 2000. TCR beta CDR3 regions were amplified from RNA transcripts for repertoire sequencing. A first-round RT-PCR used HTBI primers with the Qiagen OneStep RT-PCR kit, followed by a second-round multiplex PCR, size selection and purification. Clones were called with MiXCR by TCRdb after fastp trimmed the public reads at Q25, and only in-frame beta chains were retained. Each entry is one CDR3 protein sequence, shown with its most common DNA and genes. The sample data list around 660,000 distinct CDR3 sequences, and over 40% of these were observed just once. The top ten hold 2.5% to 3.5% of the sample. The sample was peripheral blood. These receptors came from an adult man with Graves' ophthalmopathy.

There are many counts of this clonotype. This sequence joins TRBV29-1 and TRBJ2-5, with TRBD1 matching 10 bases. V shed 4 bases and J 5 bases; nucleotides not matched to a gene: 7. CDR1 is SQVTM, CDR2 ANQGSEA, per germline. The CDR3 is made up of 14 amino acids. CDR3: CSVVGTGVLETQYF. DNA of the CDR3: TGCAGCGTTGTGGGGACAGGGGTATTGGAGACCCAGTACTTC.

As to this clonotype: A read error is possible here, since a much larger clone lies one base away. V is TRBV7-3 and J is TRBJ1-5, with TRBD1 as a possible D gene (6 bases). CDR1 and CDR2 (germline): SGHTA, FQGTGA. The CDR3 is 13 residues long. CDR3 in DNA: TGTGTCAGCAACAAACAGGGCCTTTGGCCCCAGCATTTT. Its translation is CVSNKQGLWPQHF.